This T cell receptor (beta chain) was identified during a study of blood T cell repertoires in COVID-19. Overall study context: There were acute and convalescent COVID-19 samples, and they came from the United States, Italy and Spain. PBMCs, B-cell-depleted T cells, or T cells provided the cDNA or gDNA that made up the material.

In the original processing: Estimation of nucleated cell counts relied on the amplification of reference gene primers. Clones were read by immunoSEQ multiplex PCR, and TCRdb kept only the in-frame ones, dropping some. V and J calls and clone size follow that table, whereas D and trimming were derived from the DNA. The repertoire has about 95,000 clones, around 87% of them found once; the top ten carry 17%. This CDR3 has 17 amino acids. CDR1 SEHNR and CDR2 FQNEAQ come from the germline V gene (reference sequence). The J segment lost 4 bases and the V segment lost 6 bases, leaving 7 bases of the junction unmatched.

The sample consisted of peripheral blood. The TCR sequence derives from a human donor in a cohort sampled during active COVID-19. The chain links TRBV7-9 to TRBJ2-6, with 12 positions matching TRBD1. Here the CDR3 DNA reads TGTGCCAGCAGTTACCGGGACAGGGGGCACGGGGCCAACGTCCTGACTTTC. Translated, it gives CASSYRDRGHGANVLTF.